These 14 T cell receptor beta chains share one sample of origin, sequenced in a study of blood T cell repertoires in COVID-19 (dated by TCRdb to the early 2020s). The receptor library was made with the immunoSEQ multiplex PCR assay. TCRdb stores this immuneACCESS table with in-frame sequences only. Part of the clones is absent; in the studies checked, under half of the shortfall reflects unresolved V genes, and no reason is known for the rest. For this sample there are roughly 50,000 clones; roughly 82% appear just once. Over 2% of the sample is taken by the ten largest. Sample: peripheral blood. These receptors originate from a woman in her fifties or sixties with acute or convalescent COVID-19.

The rearrangement joins TRBV6-5 to TRBJ1-1; unclear D gene. V lost 0 bases and J lost 1, with 9 bases in between. Germline V gives CDR1 MNHEY, CDR2 SVGAGI. CDR3 size: 15 residues. The CDR3 spells CASSYSRASNTEAFF. In nucleotides, the CDR3 is TGTGCCAGCAGTTACTCGAGGGCCTCGAACACTGAAGCTTTCTTT.

The V gene is TRBV7-9, the J gene TRBJ1-1; D gene ambiguous. The CDR3 spans 12 residues. CDR1 and CDR2 (germline): SEHNR, FQNEAQ (reference sequence). Trimming removed 6 bases from V and 1 base from J, with 6 bases in between. CDR3 nucleotide sequence: TGTGCCAGCAGGACTCCGAACACTGAAGCTTTCTTT. Its translation: CASRTPNTEAFF.

This chain links TRBV19 with TRBJ2-1, with TRBD2 matching 16 bases. The trim removed 4 bases at V and 11 bases at J, leaving 11 bases unmatched. The CDR3 spans 17 residues. From germline, CDR1 is LNHDA and CDR2 SQIVND (reference sequence). Here the CDR3 reads CASSSPGTSGRAAKQFF. The CDR3 region has the DNA TGTGCCAGTAGTAGCCCCGGGACTAGCGGGAGGGCGGCGAAGCAGTTCTTC.

This rearrangement joins TRBV5-1 to TRBJ1-2; TRBD1 aligns across 8 bases. CDR3 length: 15 residues. From germline, CDR1 is SGHRS and CDR2 YFSETQ. V was clipped by 4 bases and J by 4 bases; unmatched bases: 9. The CDR3 DNA sequence: TGCGCCAGCAGCCCAGGACAGGGCCCGGGCTATGGCTACACCTTC. Amino acids: CASSPGQGPGYGYTF.

This chain connects TRBV6-6 to TRBJ2-3; a possible D gene is TRBD2 (5 bases). V was shortened by 2 bases and J by 1 base, with 10 bases between the two germline ends. The CDR3 contains 15 residues. The germline CDR1 and CDR2 sequences are MNHNY and SVGAGI (reference sequence). The CDR3 loop is CASSYGFGGTDTQYF. The CDR3 bases are TGTGCCAGCAGTTACGGGTTCGGGGGCACAGATACGCAGTATTTT.

V gene TRBV5-6 combines with J gene TRBJ2-1, with TRBD1 matching 7 bases. CDR3 length: 18 residues. The germline V gene encodes CDR1 SGHDT and CDR2 YYEEEE. Trimming cost V 4 bases and J 7 bases; bases outside gene matches: 20. As DNA, the CDR3 is TGTGCCAGCAGCCCGGTAGTACGTTCAGGGGGTCCGGTAAATGAGCAGTTCTTC. It is translated as CASSPVVRSGGPVNEQFF. Full variable domain (missing parts from reference TRBV5-6 and TRBJ2-1): DAGVTQSPTHLIKTRGQQVTLRCSPKSGHDTVSWYQQALGQGPQFIFQYYEEEERQRGNFPDRFSGHQFPNYSSELNVNALLLGDSALYLCASSPVVRSGGPVNEQFFGPGTRLTVL.

The chain recombines TRBV6-5 with TRBJ2-2, with 9 positions matching TRBD1. The CDR3 covers 15 residues. CDR1 MNHEY and CDR2 SVGAGI come from the germline V gene. V trimming: 7 bases; J trimming: 6 bases; junction bases outside the gene matches: 9. The CDR3, as DNA: TGTGCCAGCAAACCCACACAGGGGGCCGCCGGGGAGCTGTTTTTT. Translated, it gives CASKPTQGAAGELFF.

The chain recombines TRBV5-6 with TRBJ2-7; TRBD1 agrees at 7 bases. V gave up 4 bases and J gave up 0 bases; unmatched junction bases: 10. Germline V gene data show CDR1 as SGHDT and CDR2 as YYEEEE. CDR3 length: 16 amino acids. As DNA, the CDR3 is TGTGCCAGCAGCACATATCGGACAGGCAACTCCTACGAGCAGTACTTC. Translated: CASSTYRTGNSYEQYF.

The gene calls are TRBV2 and TRBJ2-7; 8 bases agree with TRBD2. V dropped 4 bases and J dropped 3; count of bases not matched to a gene: 5. This CDR3 has 14 residues. From germline, CDR1 is SNHLY and CDR2 FYNNEI. The CDR3 DNA follows: TGTGCCAGCAGTGGACTAGCGAGAAACTACGAGCAGTACTTC. It encodes CASSGLARNYEQYF. The full variable domain, rest sourced from reference TRBV2 and TRBJ2-7, is EPEVTQTPSHQVTQMGQEVILRCVPISNHLYFYWYRQILGQKVEFLVSFYNNEISEKSEIFDDQFSVERPDGSNFTLKIRSTKLEDSAMYFCASSGLARNYEQYFGPGTRLTVT.

CDR3 residues: CAISKRQGLNEQFF. CDR3 coding DNA: TGTGCCATCAGTAAAAGACAGGGGTTGAATGAGCAGTTCTTC. The chain employs TRBV10-3 and TRBJ2-1; TRBD1 matches at 8 bases. Per the germline V gene, CDR1 is ENHRY and CDR2 is SYGVKD. The CDR3 is 14 amino acids. V was clipped by 5 bases and J by 7 bases; unmatched bases: 7.

V and J are TRBV5-4 and TRBJ2-7; TRBD1 aligns across 9 bases. The CDR3 totals 15 residues. The V and J ends lost 4 bases and 6 bases, in that order; junction bases with no gene match: 11. CDR1 SGHNT and CDR2 YYREEE come from the germline V gene (reference sequence). CDR3 loop: CASSPPGTGRVEQYF. The DNA of the CDR3 is TGTGCCAGCAGCCCACCCGGGACAGGGCGGGTCGAGCAGTACTTC.

The chain couples TRBV28 to TRBJ2-2; 7 positions match TRBD1. This CDR3 has 15 residues. V shed 5 bases, J shed 0 bases, and the junction held 3 bases outside the gene matches. Germline CDR1 MDHEN, CDR2 SYDVKM. In DNA, the CDR3 is TGTGCCAGCAGTCCCGACAGGGCGAACACCGGGGAGCTGTTTTTT. This encodes CASSPDRANTGELFF.

The chain links TRBV6-5 to TRBJ1-2; D not resolved. V lost 2 bases to trimming and J lost 4 bases, with 17 bases between them. The germline V gene encodes CDR1 MNHEY and CDR2 SVGAGI. The CDR3 is 16 amino acids. In DNA, the CDR3 is TGTGCCAGCAGTTACCCGGCAGGAAGTAACAGCTATGGCTACACCTTC. Its translation is CASSYPAGSNSYGYTF.

This chain uses TRBV2 with TRBJ1-5, with D maybe TRBD1 (6 bases). This CDR3 contains 15 residues. Deletions cut 8 bases from V and 3 bases from J, with 17 bases between. Germline loops: CDR1 SNHLY, CDR2 FYNNEI. The CDR3 protein is CASLEFGTPNQPQHF. The CDR3 DNA follows: TGTGCCAGCCTAGAATTCGGGACACCCAATCAGCCCCAGCATTTT. Variable domain in full (rest from reference TRBV2 and TRBJ1-5): EPEVTQTPSHQVTQMGQEVILRCVPISNHLYFYWYRQILGQKVEFLVSFYNNEISEKSEIFDDQFSVERPDGSNFTLKIRSTKLEDSAMYFCASLEFGTPNQPQHFGDGTRLSIL.